The clone carrying this T cell receptor beta chain showed up many times. The source of the sample is a study of chronic HIV infection and antiretroviral therapy. MiXCR was run by TCRdb on the 5' RACE reads, yielding one entry per CDR3 protein. The table records some 37,000 distinct CDR3 sequences, roughly 8.2% of them present only once. The receptor's source is an adult who had HIV and had not received antiretroviral therapy, or was an uninfected healthy control (not recorded which). The material sequenced was peripheral blood.

The CDR3 sequence: CSARRNNQPQHF. Here the CDR3 DNA reads TGCAGTGCTAGACGAAACAATCAGCCCCAGCATTTT. The rearrangement uses TRBV20-1 and TRBJ1-5; D is uncertain. Germline CDR1 DFQATT, CDR2 SNEGSKA (reference sequence). Deletions cut 2 bases from V and 3 bases from J, with 5 bases between. The CDR3 covers 12 residues.